One T cell receptor beta chain is described in this entry. Antigen specificity is unknown. A 5'RACE template switching approach incorporating UMIs was used to make TCR beta cDNA. TCRdb re-called the 5' RACE reads and gives one entry per CDR3 protein, without DNA. Its table lists a few hundred thousand distinct CDR3 sequences. The record originates from a study of T cells expressing NK-cell markers. Study information: Sorted CD3+CD56+NKG2C+, CD3+CD56+NKG2C- and CD3+CD56-NKG2C+ T cells provided the TCR beta repertoires. Eight donors were sequenced, of whom seven were HCMV-seropositive, while the remaining one was HCMV-seronegative.

Study-level results: A range of about 1.0-7.5% of CD8+ T cells consisted of dominant NKG2C+ clonotypes in about six donors.

Sequenced: blood T cells: a sorted CD56 or NKG2C T cell subset, CD4+ or CD8+ T cells, or bulk PBMC T cells (not recorded which). This receptor was taken from a woman aged 45-65 years in good health.

CDR3 region: CASSRAEPYEQYF. V is TRBV11-2 and J is TRBJ2-7; TCRdb names TRBD1, which stays unverified in the absence of DNA. From germline, CDR1 is SGHAT and CDR2 FQNNGV. This CDR3 is built from 13 residues. Drawing the rest from reference TRBV11-2 and TRBJ2-7, the complete variable domain is EAGVAQSPRYKIIEKRQSVAFWCNPISGHATLYWYQQILGQGPKLLIQFQNNGVVDDSQLPKDRFSAERLKGVDSTLKIQPAKLEDSAVYLCASSRAEPYEQYFGPGTRLTVT.